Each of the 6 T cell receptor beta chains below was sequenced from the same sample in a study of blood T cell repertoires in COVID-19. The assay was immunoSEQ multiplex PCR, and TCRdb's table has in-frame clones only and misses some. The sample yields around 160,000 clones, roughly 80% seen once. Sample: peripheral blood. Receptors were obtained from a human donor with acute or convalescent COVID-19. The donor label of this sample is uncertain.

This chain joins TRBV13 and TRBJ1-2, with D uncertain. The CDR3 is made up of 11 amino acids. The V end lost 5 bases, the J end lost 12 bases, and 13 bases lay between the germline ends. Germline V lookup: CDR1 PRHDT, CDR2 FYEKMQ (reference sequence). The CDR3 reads CASSHTALHTF. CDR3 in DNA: TGTGCCAGCAGCCATACTGCGCTACACACCTTC.

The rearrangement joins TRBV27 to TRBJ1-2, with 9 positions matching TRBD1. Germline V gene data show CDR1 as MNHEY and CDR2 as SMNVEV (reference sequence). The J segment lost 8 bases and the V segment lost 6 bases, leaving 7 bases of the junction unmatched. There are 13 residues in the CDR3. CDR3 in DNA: TGTGCCAGCAGCATGGGACAGGGATACGGCTACACCTTC. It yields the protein CASSMGQGYGYTF.

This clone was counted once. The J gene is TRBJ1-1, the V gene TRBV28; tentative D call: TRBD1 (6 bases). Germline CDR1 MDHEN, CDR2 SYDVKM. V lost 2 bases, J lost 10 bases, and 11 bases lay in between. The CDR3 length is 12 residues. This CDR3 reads CASSLQEGGAFF. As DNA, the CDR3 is TGTGCCAGCAGTTTACAGGAAGGGGGAGCTTTCTTT.

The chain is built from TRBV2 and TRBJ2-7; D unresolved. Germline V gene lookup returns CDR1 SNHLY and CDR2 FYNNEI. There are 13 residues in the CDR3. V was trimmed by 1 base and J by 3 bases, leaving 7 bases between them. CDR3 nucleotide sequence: TGTGCCAGCAGTGAAGGGGCGTTCTACGAGCAGTACTTC. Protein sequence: CASSEGAFYEQYF.

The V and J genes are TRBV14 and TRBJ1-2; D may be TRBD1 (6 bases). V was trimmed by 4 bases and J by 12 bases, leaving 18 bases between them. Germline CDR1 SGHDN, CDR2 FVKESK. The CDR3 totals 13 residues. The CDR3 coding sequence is TGTGCCAGCAGCCGACTAATGGAGGACAGTAACACCTTC. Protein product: CASSRLMEDSNTF.

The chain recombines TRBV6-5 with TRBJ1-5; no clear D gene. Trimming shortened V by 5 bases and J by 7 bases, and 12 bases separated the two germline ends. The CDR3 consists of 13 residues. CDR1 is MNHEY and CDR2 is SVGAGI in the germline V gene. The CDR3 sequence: CASSPGESQPQHF. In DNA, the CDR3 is TGTGCCAGCAGTCCTGGGGAGTCGCAGCCCCAGCATTTT.